A single sample gave rise to the 14 T cell receptor beta chains below, sequenced in a study of T cell clusters in autoimmune cytopenias. Some 40,000 genome equivalents of blood DNA were amplified for TRB. Multiplex touch-down PCR amplified TRB using TRB-A and TRB-B pools in one tube. Reanalyzing the multiplex PCR reads, TCRdb keeps one entry per CDR3 protein, without DNA. Its listing shows about 3,500 distinct CDR3 sequences. Sequences were obtained from peripheral blood. The receptor set was obtained from a human donor with an autoimmune cytopenia or autoimmune hepatitis (not recorded which).

This clonotype shows up as medium-sized by frequency. The chain recombines TRBV5-6 with TRBJ1-6; TCRdb's D gene call, TRBD1, goes unchecked for lack of DNA. This CDR3 spans 14 amino acids. The germline CDR1 and CDR2 sequences are SGHDT and YYEEEE. The CDR3 loop reads CASSFGQIGSPLHF.

Its frequency marks this clonotype as medium-sized. The chain carries TRBV5-4 and TRBJ1-1; TCRdb selects TRBD1, and the lack of DNA leaves this call unchecked. In germline, CDR1 is SGHNT, CDR2 YYREEE (reference sequence). The CDR3 totals 14 residues. The CDR3 spells CASSHQSGSTEAFF. Together with reference TRBV5-4 and TRBJ1-1, the CDR3 gives the full variable domain: ETGVTQSPTHLIKTRGQQVTLRCSSQSGHNTVSWYQQALGQGPQFIFQYYREEENGRGNFPPRFSGLQFPNYSSELNVNALELDDSALYLCASSHQSGSTEAFFGQGTRLTVV.

Its frequency marks this clonotype as medium-sized. The rearrangement links TRBV6-5 to TRBJ1-2. Germline CDR1 MNHEY, CDR2 SVGAGI. This CDR3 has 15 residues. This chain's CDR3 is CASSSTDGRSYGYTF.

The chain joins TRBV24-1 to TRBJ1-5; no DNA is available, so the TRBD1 call from TCRdb remains unchecked. CDR3 length equals 16 residues. CDR1 is KGHDR, CDR2 SFDVKD, per germline. The CDR3 sequence: CATSDVQGAGNQPQHF.

Measured by frequency, this clonotype is medium-sized. The V call is TRBV10-3, the J call TRBJ1-5; the D call from TCRdb, TRBD1, cannot be confirmed without DNA. The CDR3 runs 13 residues. The germline V gene encodes CDR1 ENHRY and CDR2 SYGVKD. The CDR3 is CAISIQGNQPQHF.

The chain carries TRBV20-1 and TRBJ1-2; the D gene TCRdb calls, TRBD1, cannot be checked with no DNA. This CDR3 is built from 15 residues. Germline CDR1 reads DFQATT; CDR2 reads SNEGSKA (reference sequence). The CDR3 loop is CSATGTGETGYGYTF.

This clonotype is identified as medium-sized from frequency. The genes are TRBV10-3 and TRBJ1-2. The CDR3 totals 15 residues. CDR1 ENHRY and CDR2 SYGVKD come from the germline V gene. The CDR3 sequence: CAISESKGYRNGYTF.

The rearrangement links TRBV6-5 to TRBJ2-7; TCRdb indicates TRBD1, and absent DNA this call remains unverified. CDR3 size: 15 residues. The germline CDR1 and CDR2 sequences are MNHEY and SVGAGI. The CDR3 spells CASSDRPGQGSEQYF.

V and J are TRBV20-1 and TRBJ2-1; TCRdb calls TRBD1, which cannot be checked without DNA. In germline, CDR1 is DFQATT, CDR2 SNEGSKA (reference sequence). The CDR3 has 14 residues. The CDR3 is CSARDYQGNNEQFF.

This clonotype counts as medium-sized (0.01 to 0.1%) by frequency. The chain joins TRBV19 to TRBJ1-5. This CDR3 spans 13 amino acids. CDR1 is LNHDA, CDR2 SQIVND, per germline (reference sequence). Here the CDR3 reads CASTIRSDQPQHF.

In terms of frequency, this clonotype is medium-sized (0.01 to 0.1%). The V gene is TRBV12-3 or TRBV12-4, the J gene TRBJ2-2. The CDR3 has 13 amino acids. The CDR3 reads CASSFRRSGELFF.

The chain uses TRBV27 and TRBJ2-2; TCRdb outputs TRBD1, but without DNA this stays unchecked. The germline CDR1 and CDR2 sequences are MNHEY and SMNVEV (reference sequence). This CDR3 is 13 amino acids long. CDR3 loop: CASWGPNTGELFF.

Its frequency marks this clonotype as medium-sized (0.01 to 0.1%). The chain couples TRBV6-1 to TRBJ2-7; TCRdb names TRBD1, which stays unverified in the absence of DNA. CDR3 length: 14 residues. CDR1 is MNHNS, CDR2 SASEGT, per germline. CDR3 residues: CATPRTDSSYEQYF.

By frequency, this clonotype is medium-sized. The genes are TRBV19 and TRBJ2-5; TCRdb outputs TRBD2, but without DNA this stays unchecked. This CDR3 has 16 residues. Germline loops: CDR1 LNHDA, CDR2 SQIVND (reference sequence). The CDR3 spells CASSVGRSGSRETQYF.